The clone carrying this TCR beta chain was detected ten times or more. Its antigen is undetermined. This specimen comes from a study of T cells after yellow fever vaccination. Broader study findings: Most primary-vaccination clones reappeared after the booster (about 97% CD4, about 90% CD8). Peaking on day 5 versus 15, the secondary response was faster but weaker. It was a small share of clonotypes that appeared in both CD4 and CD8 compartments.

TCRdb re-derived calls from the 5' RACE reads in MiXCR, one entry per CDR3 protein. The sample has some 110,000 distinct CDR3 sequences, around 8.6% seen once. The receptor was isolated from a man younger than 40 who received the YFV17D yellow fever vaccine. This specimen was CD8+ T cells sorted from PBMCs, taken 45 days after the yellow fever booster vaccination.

The CDR3 region has the DNA TGTGCCAGCAGCTTGGGGAGTCAGCCCCAGCATTTT. Its protein is CASSLGSQPQHF. This rearrangement joins TRBV7-9 to TRBJ1-5; unclear D gene. V gave up 3 bases and J gave up 6 bases, with 6 bases separating them. The CDR3 covers 12 residues. Germline V gives CDR1 SEHNR, CDR2 FQNEAQ (reference sequence).